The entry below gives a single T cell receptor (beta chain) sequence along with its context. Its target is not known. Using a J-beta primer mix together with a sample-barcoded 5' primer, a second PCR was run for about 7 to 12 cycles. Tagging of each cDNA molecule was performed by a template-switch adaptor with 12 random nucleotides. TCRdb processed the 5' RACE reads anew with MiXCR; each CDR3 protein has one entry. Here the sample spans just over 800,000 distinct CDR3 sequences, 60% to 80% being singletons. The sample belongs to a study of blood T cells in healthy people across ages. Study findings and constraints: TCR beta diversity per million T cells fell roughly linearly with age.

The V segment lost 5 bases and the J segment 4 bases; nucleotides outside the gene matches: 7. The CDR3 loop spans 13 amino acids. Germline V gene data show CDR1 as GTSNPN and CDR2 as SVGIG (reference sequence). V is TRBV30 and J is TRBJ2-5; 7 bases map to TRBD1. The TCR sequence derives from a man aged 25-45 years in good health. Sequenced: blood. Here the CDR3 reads CAWGDRVGETQYF. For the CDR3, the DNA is TGTGCCTGGGGTGACAGGGTGGGAGAGACCCAGTACTTC.